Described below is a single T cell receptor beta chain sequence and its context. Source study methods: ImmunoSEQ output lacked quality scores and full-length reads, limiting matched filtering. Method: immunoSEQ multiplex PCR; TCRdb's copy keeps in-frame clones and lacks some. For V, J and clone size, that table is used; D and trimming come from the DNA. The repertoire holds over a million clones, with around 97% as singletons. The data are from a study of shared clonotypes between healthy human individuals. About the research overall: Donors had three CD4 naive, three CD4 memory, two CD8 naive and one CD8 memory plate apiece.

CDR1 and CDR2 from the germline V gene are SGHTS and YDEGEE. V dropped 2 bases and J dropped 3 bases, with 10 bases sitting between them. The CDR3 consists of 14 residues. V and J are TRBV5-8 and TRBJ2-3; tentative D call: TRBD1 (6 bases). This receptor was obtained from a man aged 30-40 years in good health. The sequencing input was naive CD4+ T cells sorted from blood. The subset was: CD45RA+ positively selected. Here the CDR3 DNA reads TGTGCCAGCAGCTTACAGGGTGCGACAGATACGCAGTATTTT. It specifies CASSLQGATDTQYF. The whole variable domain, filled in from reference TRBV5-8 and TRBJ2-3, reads EAGVTQSPTHLIKTRGQQATLRCSPISGHTSVYWYQQALGLGLQFLLWYDEGEERNRGNFPPRFSGRQFPNYSSELNVNALELEDSALYLCASSLQGATDTQYFGPGTRLTVL.